One and the same sample provided the 14 T cell receptor beta chains below, sequenced in a study of blood T cell repertoires in COVID-19. This table comes from immunoSEQ multiplex PCR, and its TCRdb copy is limited to in-frame clones, with some not included. The repertoire holds about 200,000 clones, with about 85% as singletons. Specimen: peripheral blood. The receptors derive from a woman over 75 with acute or convalescent COVID-19.

The rearrangement joins TRBV5-1 to TRBJ1-1; TRBD1 might be the D (5 bases). CDR1 is SGHRS, CDR2 YFSETQ, per germline. CDR3 size: 15 residues. The V gene lost 4 bases and the J gene lost 3 bases, with 16 bases spanning the gap. The CDR3 DNA is TGCGCCAGCAGCACCGGACCCGGAGGGGACACTGAAGCTTTCTTT. Amino acid sequence: CASSTGPGGDTEAFF.

A single count supports this clone. The chain recombines TRBV9 with TRBJ1-3; D not resolved. V was trimmed by 4 bases and J by 4 bases, leaving 21 bases between them. Germline-derived CDR1 and CDR2 are SGDLS and YYNGEE. CDR3 size: 17 residues. In DNA form, the CDR3 reads TGTGCCAGCAGCTCTAGCTGGTGGGGAACAGTCGGAAACACCATATATTTT. Its protein is CASSSSWWGTVGNTIYF.

This chain uses TRBV9 with TRBJ2-2, with 9 bases fitting TRBD2. Unmatched junction bases numbered 4, after V lost 3 bases and J lost 4 bases. Germline values: CDR1 SGDLS, CDR2 YYNGEE. The CDR3 loop spans 15 amino acids. In DNA, the CDR3 is TGTGCCAGCAGCGCAGGGCGGGAGGGCACCGGGGAGCTGTTTTTT. Translating it yields CASSAGREGTGELFF.

The V and J genes are TRBV6-5 and TRBJ1-2; D uncertain. This CDR3 region has 13 residues. Deletions cut 7 bases from V and 3 bases from J, with 12 bases between. In germline, CDR1 is MNHEY, CDR2 SVGAGI. This CDR3 reads CASINPVDYGYTF. CDR3 in DNA: TGTGCCAGCATAAATCCGGTGGACTATGGCTACACCTTC.

This chain links TRBV19 with TRBJ1-1, with D tentatively TRBD1 (5 bases). Looked up from germline, CDR1 is LNHDA and CDR2 is SQIVND (reference sequence). There are 13 residues in the CDR3. Trimming shortened V by 3 bases and J by 4 bases, and 9 bases separated the two germline ends. The CDR3 region has the DNA TGTGCCAGTAGTATTGGGGGGGGCACTGAAGCTTTCTTT. Translated: CASSIGGGTEAFF. The variable domain in full, completed from reference TRBV19 and TRBJ1-1, reads DGGITQSPKYLFRKEGQNVTLSCEQNLNHDAMYWYRQDPGQGLRLIYYSQIVNDFQKGDIAEGYSVSREKKESFPLTVTSAQKNPTAFYLCASSIGGGTEAFFGQGTRLTVV.

The rearrangement links TRBV7-2 to TRBJ2-7; 11 nucleotides align to TRBD1. Germline CDR1 and CDR2: SGHTA and FQGNSA. This CDR3 contains 17 residues. The V segment lost 3 bases and the J segment 5 bases; nucleotides outside the gene matches: 12. Here the CDR3 reads CASSFLNARTGGHEQYF. CDR3 DNA: TGTGCCAGCAGCTTCTTAAATGCGCGGACAGGGGGCCACGAGCAGTACTTC.

The chain uses TRBV5-5 and TRBJ1-4; D is possibly TRBD1 (6 bases). This CDR3 has 14 amino acids. V was cut by 0 bases and J by 8 bases, with 11 bases left in between. Germline CDR1 and CDR2: SGHKS and YYEKEE (reference sequence). The CDR3 is CASSLAAGDEKLFF. CDR3 bases: TGTGCCAGCAGCTTGGCGGCAGGGGACGAAAAACTGTTTTTT.

The chain has TRBV6-1 and TRBJ2-1, with D possibly matching TRBD1 (5 bases). Germline values: CDR1 MNHNS, CDR2 SASEGT. This CDR3 is 16 amino acids long. Trimming left V 2 bases short and J 3 bases short, with 14 bases between. The CDR3 sequence: CASSESGARNYNEQFF. CDR3 sequence (DNA): TGTGCCAGCAGTGAAAGTGGGGCCAGAAACTACAATGAGCAGTTCTTC.

This rearrangement joins TRBV7-6 to TRBJ1-4, with D perhaps matching TRBD1 (5 bases). The germline CDR1 and CDR2 sequences are SGHVS and FNYEAQ. The CDR3 has 15 residues. V was pared by 1 base and J by 7 bases, with 13 bases between. The CDR3 nucleotides read TGTGCCAGCAGCTTAGACGGGGCCGGGGGTGAAAAACTGTTTTTT. This gives the protein CASSLDGAGGEKLFF.

The chain recombines TRBV7-2 with TRBJ2-7; D remains ambiguous. V was shortened by 1 base and J by 0 bases, with 13 bases between the two germline ends. This CDR3 is built from 16 residues. The germline CDR1 and CDR2 sequences are SGHTA and FQGNSA. Here the CDR3 reads CASSLVATLDSYEQYF. In DNA form, the CDR3 reads TGTGCCAGCAGCTTAGTTGCTACTTTAGACTCCTACGAGCAGTACTTC. The full variable domain, in which reference TRBV7-2 and TRBJ2-7 provide the parts outside the CDR3, is GAGVSQSPSNKVTEKGKDVELRCDPISGHTALYWYRQSLGQGLEFLIYFQGNSAPDKSGLPSDRFSAERTGGSVSTLTIQRTQQEDSAVYLCASSLVATLDSYEQYFGPGTRLTVT.

V is TRBV19 and J is TRBJ1-5; 7 bases match TRBD1. V was pared by 6 bases and J by 4 bases, with 9 bases of the junction left unmatched. Looked up from germline, CDR1 is LNHDA and CDR2 is SQIVND (reference sequence). The CDR3 has 15 amino acids. CDR3 nucleotide sequence: TGTGCCAGTAGGCCGACAGGGTTGAGGAATCAGCCCCAGCATTTT. This gives the protein CASRPTGLRNQPQHF.

The CDR3 bases are TGTGCCAGCAGGGGACAGGCCATCCGCTTCTTT. Translation: CASRGQAIRFF. The rearrangement joins TRBV28 to TRBJ1-1, with 8 positions matching TRBD1. V shed 6 bases, J shed 14 bases, and the junction held 8 bases outside the gene matches. This CDR3 comprises 11 residues. Germline V CDR1 and CDR2: MDHEN, SYDVKM. Full variable domain (missing parts from reference TRBV28 and TRBJ1-1): DVKVTQSSRYLVKRTGEKVFLECVQDMDHENMFWYRQDPGLGLRLIYFSYDVKMKEKGDIPEGYSVSREKKERFSLILESASTNQTSMYLCASRGQAIRFFGQGTRLTVV.

The J gene is TRBJ1-1, the V gene TRBV5-1, with TRBD1 as a possible D gene (5 bases). The CDR3 spans 13 residues. V was shortened by 3 bases and J by 0 bases, with 6 bases between the two germline ends. Germline values: CDR1 SGHRS, CDR2 YFSETQ. The CDR3 DNA reads as TGCGCCAGCAGCTCGGACATGAACACTGAAGCTTTCTTT. Translated: CASSSDMNTEAFF.

For this clone: An end of the junction does not agree with germline; a read error may underlie this. V gene TRBV10-2 combines with J gene TRBJ1-6; 9 bases line up with TRBD1. Germline loops: CDR1 WSHSY, CDR2 SAAADI. This CDR3 is 16 amino acids long. CDR3 DNA: TGCGCCAGCAGTGGCACGCCGGGACAGGGAATTTCACCCCCCCACTTT. It yields the protein CASSGTPGQGISPPHF.